This passage covers 8 T cell receptor beta chains from one sample sequenced in a study of regulatory T cells in long-lasting Graves disease. Time point: newly diagnosed GD, antithyroid drugs for less than 3 months. The TCR library was prepared using RNA isolated from PBMCs. The authors built TCR beta libraries using iRepertoire HTBI primers and Arm-PCR of CDR3 regions. TCRdb re-derived calls from the multiplex PCR reads in MiXCR, one entry per CDR3 protein. The repertoire holds approximately 480,000 distinct CDR3 sequences, with roughly 15% as singletons. This sample was shared with a second study, whose subject was T cells in Graves' hyperthyroidism and ophthalmopathy.

The material sequenced was peripheral blood mononuclear cells (PBMCs), taken at new diagnosis, from a patient treated with antithyroid drugs. These receptors all stem from a man aged 40-55 years with Graves disease.

This clonotype showed up many times. The chain employs TRBV7-9 and TRBJ1-1, with 9 bases fitting TRBD1. Germline loops: CDR1 SEHNR, CDR2 FQNEAQ (reference sequence). Trimming cost V 5 bases and J 4 bases; bases outside gene matches: 8. The CDR3 is made up of 15 amino acids. The DNA for the CDR3 is TGTGCCAGCAGCGCAGGACAGGGGTTGGGCACTGAAGCTTTCTTT. It codes for CASSAGQGLGTEAFF.

This clonotype turned up a few times. V gene TRBV4-1 combines with J gene TRBJ2-2, with a possible D match to TRBD2 (6 bases). CDR3 length: 14 residues. The V and J ends lost 5 bases and 6 bases respectively, with 13 bases between them. From germline, CDR1 is MGHRA and CDR2 YSYEKL. CDR3 protein: CASSSSPSAGELFF. Written as DNA, the CDR3 is TGCGCCAGCAGCTCCTCACCTAGCGCCGGGGAGCTGTTTTTT.

This clonotype was counted ten times or more. The rearrangement links TRBV30 to TRBJ1-2; D is perhaps TRBD1 (5 bases). V was shortened by 0 bases and J by 2 bases, with 10 bases between the two germline ends. In germline, CDR1 is GTSNPN, CDR2 SVGIG (reference sequence). This CDR3 is 14 amino acids long. The CDR3 loop reads CAWSVRRVNYGYTF. As DNA, the CDR3 is TGTGCCTGGAGTGTACGCAGGGTCAACTATGGCTACACCTTC. Together with reference TRBV30 and TRBJ1-2, the CDR3 gives the full variable domain: SQTIHQWPATLVQPVGSPLSLECTVEGTSNPNLYWYRQAAGRGLQLLFYSVGIGQISSEVPQNLSASRPQDRQFILSSKKLLLSDSGFYLCAWSVRRVNYGYTFGSGTRLTVV.

V gene TRBV3-1 combines with J gene TRBJ1-3; D possibly corresponds to TRBD1 (5 bases). The germline V and J ends were trimmed by 2 bases and 3 bases, with 14 bases remaining between them. The CDR3 covers 16 residues. The germline V gene encodes CDR1 LGHDT and CDR2 YNNKEL (reference sequence). CDR3 sequence (DNA): TGTGCCAGCAGCCAACAGAGGTCGGGGGTTGGAAACACCATATATTTT. It is translated as CASSQQRSGVGNTIYF. The full variable domain, its missing parts supplied by reference TRBV3-1 and TRBJ1-3, is DTAVSQTPKYLVTQMGNDKSIKCEQNLGHDTMYWYKQDSKKFLKIMFSYNNKELIINETVPNRFSPKSPDKAHLNLHINSLELGDSAVYFCASSQQRSGVGNTIYFGEGSWLTVV.

This clonotype was seen ten or more times. The chain combines TRBV6-5 with TRBJ2-3, with a tentative D call TRBD1 (5 bases). Germline assignment: CDR1 MNHEY and CDR2 SVGAGI. This CDR3 has 17 amino acids. Trimming stripped 0 bases from V and 4 bases from J, with 17 bases between. CDR3: CASSYSGRVGFADTQYF. The CDR3 coding sequence is TGTGCCAGCAGTTACTCGGGCAGGGTGGGATTTGCAGATACGCAGTATTTT.

This clonotype appeared many times. V and J are TRBV18 and TRBJ2-1; possibly TRBD1 or TRBD2 for D (6 bases each). This CDR3 has 16 residues. Germline V gene data show CDR1 as KGHSH and CDR2 as LQKENI. V lost 2 bases and J 1 base, leaving 12 bases between the germline ends. Written as DNA, the CDR3 is TGTGCCAGCTCACCAAAGGGGGGTAGGTCCTACAATGAGCAGTTCTTC. It translates to CASSPKGGRSYNEQFF.

The table lists this clonotype with a few counts. The rearrangement uses TRBV5-1 and TRBJ2-5; 8 bases align to TRBD2. After removal of 4 bases from V and 1 base from J, the junction contained 3 bases not matched to a gene. Germline V gene lookup returns CDR1 SGHRS and CDR2 YFSETQ. The CDR3 contains 14 residues. CDR3 residues: CASSRGGIQETQYF. The DNA of the CDR3 is TGCGCCAGCAGCCGGGGGGGAATCCAAGAGACCCAGTACTTC.

In its sample, this clonotype was seen a few times. With a much larger clone just one base away, this may be a read error. The rearrangement joins TRBV6-2 or TRBV6-3 to TRBJ2-7; D is tentatively TRBD1 or TRBD2 (6 bases each). V was shortened by 5 bases and J by 3 bases, with 14 bases between the two germline ends. CDR3 length equals 14 residues. Germline loops: CDR1 MNHEY, CDR2 SVGEGT. In DNA, the CDR3 is TGTGCCAGCAGTGGACTAACGGGACACTACGAGCAGTACTTC. Protein: CASSGLTGHYEQYF.